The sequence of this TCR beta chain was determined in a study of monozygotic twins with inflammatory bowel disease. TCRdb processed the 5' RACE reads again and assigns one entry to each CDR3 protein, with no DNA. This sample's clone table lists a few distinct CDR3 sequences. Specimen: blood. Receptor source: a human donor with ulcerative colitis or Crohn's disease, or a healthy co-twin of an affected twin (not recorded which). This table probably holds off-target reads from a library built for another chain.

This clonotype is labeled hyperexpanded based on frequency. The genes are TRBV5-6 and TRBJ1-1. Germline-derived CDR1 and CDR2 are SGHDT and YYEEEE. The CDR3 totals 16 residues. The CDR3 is CASSFNYGGSQGNLIF.